These 23 T cell receptor beta chains share one sample of origin, sequenced in a study of T cells in Graves' hyperthyroidism and ophthalmopathy. The TCR beta CDR3 regions underwent amplification using RNA transcripts as the source. The HTBI set primed first-round TCR CDR3 RT-PCR. TCRdb fed the multiplex PCR reads into MiXCR, producing one record per CDR3 protein. The data contain about 360,000 distinct CDR3 sequences, approximately 15% of them seen just once; the ten biggest clones take up 25% to 35%. The sample consisted of blood. Receptors were obtained from a woman aged 18-35 years with Graves' hyperthyroidism that later progressed to Graves' ophthalmopathy.

This clonotype was detected a few times. CDR3 loop: CASSQGFSSLLSGEQYF. CDR3 bases: TGTGCCAGCAGCCAAGGGTTTAGTTCCCTTCTGTCGGGAGAGCAGTACTTC. The chain is built from TRBV4-2 and TRBJ2-7, with D possibly matching TRBD2 (5 bases). CDR3 length: 17 residues. From germline, CDR1 is LGHNA and CDR2 YNFKEQ. V was shortened by 1 base and J by 7 bases, with 23 bases between the two germline ends.

This clonotype was counted many times. The junction departs from the called germline gene at one end, perhaps through a read error. This chain joins TRBV5-1 and TRBJ2-7; 9 nucleotides align to TRBD2. The CDR3 is 14 residues long. Germline values: CDR1 SGHRS, CDR2 YFSETQ. The CDR3, as DNA: TGTGCCAGCAGCCTGACTAGCGGATCCTACGAGCAGTACTTC. It encodes CASSLTSGSYEQYF.

The V gene is TRBV4-1, the J gene TRBJ2-2; TRBD1 agrees at 8 bases. CDR3 length equals 16 residues. Germline CDR1 MGHRA, CDR2 YSYEKL. Trimming at V came to 4 bases and at J to 3 bases, leaving 7 bases not matched to a gene. CDR3 loop: CASSPRDRPYTGELFF. The DNA of the CDR3 is TGCGCCAGCAGCCCGCGGGACAGGCCCTACACCGGGGAGCTGTTTTTT.

This clonotype was observed at least ten times. The CDR3 coding sequence is TGTGCCAGCAGTGCCCCCACAGGGATATCCAATCAGCCCCAGCATTTT. The encoded protein is CASSAPTGISNQPQHF. The chain carries TRBV6-1 and TRBJ1-5; D is possibly TRBD1 (6 bases). V lost 4 bases to trimming and J lost 3 bases, with 16 bases between them. The CDR3 extends over 16 amino acids. Germline assignment: CDR1 MNHNS and CDR2 SASEGT.

About this clonotype itself: A read error may be the cause here, since a much bigger clone is one base away. The chain joins TRBV6-1 to TRBJ2-1; TRBD2 matches 7 bases. The CDR3 has 17 residues. CDR1 and CDR2 from the germline V gene are MNHNS and SASEGT. Germline trimming cut 2 bases from V and 10 bases from J; bases unmatched to any gene: 17. The CDR3 sequence: CASSEIRDYSSYYEQFF. DNA for the CDR3: TGTGCCAGCAGTGAAATACGGGACTACTCTTCCTACTACGAGCAGTTCTTC.

This clonotype was detected a few times. Germline and junction disagree at one end, which may indicate a read error. J is TRBJ2-7 and V is TRBV5-5, with D possibly matching TRBD2 (5 bases). This CDR3 comprises 13 residues. Germline assignment: CDR1 SGHKS and CDR2 YYEKEE (reference sequence). The CDR3 region has the DNA TGTGCCAGCAGCTCCAGGACTCAATACGAGCGGTACTTC. Protein product: CASSSRTQYERYF.

The sample holds many counts of this clonotype. The V gene is TRBV11-2, the J gene TRBJ2-2, with TRBD1 matching 9 bases. CDR1 is SGHAT, CDR2 FQNNGV, per germline. The J segment lost 7 bases and the V segment lost 6 bases, leaving 9 bases of the junction unmatched. The CDR3 covers 15 residues. The CDR3 loop is CASSHNRGQGGELFF. The CDR3 bases are TGTGCCAGCAGTCACAACAGGGGGCAGGGCGGGGAGCTGTTTTTT.

This clonotype appeared many times. This chain links TRBV2 with TRBJ2-6; D ambiguous. CDR3 size: 13 residues. Per the germline V gene, CDR1 is SNHLY and CDR2 is FYNNEI. Trimming left V 1 base short and J 4 bases short, with 2 bases between. CDR3 DNA sequence: TGTGCCAGCAGTGAAGGGGGGGCCAACGTCCTGACTTTC. The encoded protein is CASSEGGANVLTF. The complete variable domain, with remaining parts taken from reference TRBV2 and TRBJ2-6, reads EPEVTQTPSHQVTQMGQEVILRCVPISNHLYFYWYRQILGQKVEFLVSFYNNEISEKSEIFDDQFSVERPDGSNFTLKIRSTKLEDSAMYFCASSEGGANVLTFGAGSRLTVL.

There are many counts of this clonotype. The rearrangement uses TRBV27 and TRBJ2-7; D unclear. Germline CDR1 and CDR2: MNHEY and SMNVEV (reference sequence). The CDR3 spans 12 residues. V was clipped by 4 bases and J by 3 bases, with 7 bases between them. CDR3 sequence reads: CASSSTLYEQYF. As DNA, the CDR3 is TGTGCCAGCAGTTCGACCCTCTACGAGCAGTACTTC.

This clonotype appeared a few times. The chain links TRBV20-1 to TRBJ1-1; perhaps TRBD1 as D (5 bases). There are 14 residues in the CDR3. CDR1 is DFQATT and CDR2 is SNEGSKA in the germline V gene (reference sequence). Trimming removed 5 bases at V and 2 bases at J, with 15 bases between. The CDR3 DNA follows: TGCAGTGCTTCTTTGGGGCAGACCAACACTGAAGCTTTCTTT. Protein product: CSASLGQTNTEAFF.

The sample holds a few counts of this clonotype. The V and J genes are TRBV27 and TRBJ2-7, with D uncertain. Trimming stripped 4 bases from V and 2 bases from J, with 9 bases between. Germline V gene sequence: CDR1 MNHEY, CDR2 SMNVEV (reference sequence). The CDR3 runs 13 residues. The CDR3 loop reads CASSYRDAYEQYF. CDR3 coding DNA: TGTGCCAGCAGTTACCGCGACGCCTACGAGCAGTACTTC.

A few counts support this clonotype. This chain connects TRBV7-9 to TRBJ2-1; 9 positions match TRBD2. Germline V gene data show CDR1 as SEHNR and CDR2 as FQNEAQ (reference sequence). The V and J ends lost 1 base and 5 bases, in that order; junction bases with no gene match: 3. This CDR3 has 15 amino acids. The CDR3 DNA reads TGTGCCAGCAGCTTAGTAGCTAGCGGGGACAATGAGCAGTTCTTC. Its translation is CASSLVASGDNEQFF.

This clonotype was seen at least ten times. The V call is TRBV6-1, the J call TRBJ2-3, with TRBD2 matching 8 bases. This CDR3 has 13 residues. The germline CDR1 and CDR2 sequences are MNHNS and SASEGT. Trimming removed 9 bases from V and 0 bases from J; junction bases left unmatched: 2. The CDR3 DNA sequence: TGTGCCAGTAGCGGGATTAGCACAGATACGCAGTATTTT. Translating gives CASSGISTDTQYF.

This clonotype was seen only a few times. V usage is TRBV4-1 and J usage is TRBJ2-1; 7 bases are shared with TRBD2. The germline V gene has CDR1 MGHRA and CDR2 YSYEKL. This CDR3 contains 17 residues. V was clipped by 0 bases and J by 5 bases; unmatched bases: 10. For the CDR3, the DNA is TGCGCCAGCAGCCAAGAAGAGGGCGGGAGTATAGACAATGAGCAGTTCTTC. Its translation is CASSQEEGGSIDNEQFF.

Only a few counts were recorded for this clonotype. A read error may explain this, as a much larger clone is one base away. The J gene is TRBJ2-1, the V gene TRBV28; D might be TRBD1 (7 bases). Trimming stripped 7 bases from V and 3 bases from J, with 16 bases between. This CDR3 has 15 residues. The germline gives CDR1 MDHEN, CDR2 SYDVKM. CDR3 sequence: CASTPGGSDYNEQFF. CDR3 DNA sequence: TGTGCCAGCACCCCAGGGGGGAGCGACTACAATGAGCAGTTCTTC.

V gene TRBV25-1 combines with J gene TRBJ2-5; the match to TRBD2 covers 13 bases. The junction had 10 bases not matched to a gene; V was cut back by 4 bases and J by 5 bases. The CDR3 is 17 residues long. Germline CDR1 reads MGHDK; CDR2 reads SYGVNS. The DNA for the CDR3 is TGTGCCAGCAGTGCCGGACTAGCGGGAGAACTGAGGGAGACCCAGTACTTC. Translating it yields CASSAGLAGELRETQYF.

This chain links TRBV20-1 with TRBJ2-2, with TRBD2 matching over 13 bases. V gave up 0 bases and J gave up 4 bases; unmatched junction bases: 5. Germline V CDR1 and CDR2: DFQATT, SNEGSKA (reference sequence). The CDR3 loop spans 17 amino acids. CDR3 sequence (DNA): TGCAGTGCTAGAGACGGACTAGCGGGAGATGGCACCGGGGAGCTGTTTTTT. Residues: CSARDGLAGDGTGELFF.

This clonotype appeared many times. The genes are TRBV20-1 and TRBJ2-1; tentatively, D is TRBD2 (6 bases). Germline CDR1 is DFQATT and CDR2 is SNEGSKA (reference sequence). The CDR3 is 15 residues long. Trimming took 0 bases from V and 8 from J, leaving 17 bases between them. The CDR3 bases are TGCAGTGCTAGAGAGGAGGGGTACGGTGGCGATGAGCAGTTCTTC. Protein: CSAREEGYGGDEQFF.

The J gene is TRBJ1-4, the V gene TRBV20-1; 9 bases are shared with TRBD1. V shed 0 bases and J 8 bases; nucleotides not matched to a gene: 7. Germline V gene lookup returns CDR1 DFQATT and CDR2 SNEGSKA (reference sequence). This CDR3 has 15 amino acids. DNA of the CDR3: TGCAGTGCTAGAGACCCGGGACAGGGAGACGAAAAACTGTTTTTT. This encodes CSARDPGQGDEKLFF.

This clonotype was observed at least ten times. J is TRBJ2-7 and V is TRBV28; D unclear. CDR1 and CDR2 from the germline V gene are MDHEN and SYDVKM. CDR3 length: 12 amino acids. Trimming stripped 1 base from V and 0 bases from J, with 1 base between. CDR3 DNA sequence: TGTGCCAGCAGTTTATCCTCCTACGAGCAGTACTTC. Its translation is CASSLSSYEQYF.

The V and J genes are TRBV14 and TRBJ1-2; the match to TRBD1 covers 9 bases. CDR3 length: 16 residues. The germline gives CDR1 SGHDN, CDR2 FVKESK. The J segment lost 7 bases and the V segment lost 4 bases, leaving 13 bases of the junction unmatched. DNA of the CDR3: TGTGCCAGCAGCCCGCCCCGGACAGGGGAATTTCGTGGCTACACCTTC. Residues: CASSPPRTGEFRGYTF.

This clonotype was picked up many times. The J gene is TRBJ2-7, the V gene TRBV7-2; TRBD1 matches 9 bases. This CDR3 comprises 16 residues. CDR1 and CDR2 from the germline V gene are SGHTA and FQGNSA. Trimming took 1 base from V and 3 from J; bases not matched to a gene: 7. CDR3 amino acids: CASSLVGGTGSYEQYF. CDR3 coding DNA: TGTGCCAGCAGCTTAGTGGGGGGGACAGGGAGCTACGAGCAGTACTTC.

The rearrangement joins TRBV7-8 to TRBJ2-1; D unclear. The CDR3 runs 15 residues. Germline V gives CDR1 SGHVS, CDR2 FQNEAQ. V was cut by 1 base and J by 5 bases, with 12 bases left in between. The CDR3 DNA reads as TGTGCCAGCAGCTTAGGTTCGGCGAAGGACAATGAGCAGTTCTTC. Amino acids: CASSLGSAKDNEQFF.